This is a list of T cell receptor beta chains from one sample in a study of T cells in Graves' hyperthyroidism and ophthalmopathy. In TCRdb, the multiplex PCR reads were re-called with MiXCR into one record per CDR3 protein. The data show 700,000 to 950,000 distinct CDR3 sequences, 30% to 40% seen once. The sequencing input was blood. The receptors were sampled from a woman between 35 and 50 years old with Graves' hyperthyroidism. Each CDR3 is given with its conserved first and last residue. A D gene is named only where the DNA matches it firmly. Not all rows give a size; the values are once, few, many and, for expanded clones, a class.

>TRBJ1-2|many|.|TRBV6-5
TGTGCCAGCAGTTACGGACAGTATTCTAACTATGGCTACACCTTC
CASSYGQYSNYGYTF
>TRBJ1-5|many|.|TRBV19
TGTGCCAGTAGTATAGCAATTACGGCGGCCGCCATGCCCCAGCATTTT
CASSIAITAAAMPQHF
>TRBJ2-5|.|TRBD2|TRBV5-4
TGTGCCAGCAGACCGGGACTAGCGGACCAAGAGACCCAGTACTTC
CASRPGLADQETQYF
>TRBJ1-5|.|.|TRBV10-3
TGTGCCATCAGCAGGGAAGGGAATCAGCCCCAGCATTTT
CAISREGNQPQHF
>TRBJ2-5|.|.|TRBV10-2
TGCGCCAGCAGTCAACCAGTGAGCGGAGAGACCCAGTACTTC
CASSQPVSGETQYF
>TRBJ2-7|.|.|TRBV24-1
TGTGCCACCAGTGATTACGGGGACTACGAGCAGTACTTC
CATSDYGDYEQYF
>TRBJ1-4|few|TRBD1|TRBV29-1
TGCAGCGTTGAAGTACAGGGGTTCGAAAAACTGTTTTTT
CSVEVQGFEKLFF
>TRBJ2-6|few|.|TRBV28
TGTGCCAGCAGTTTCCAAAGGACTGCTGGGGCCAACGTCCTGACTTTC
CASSFQRTAGANVLTF
>TRBJ1-1|.|TRBD1|TRBV7-3
TGTGCCAGCCAAAAAGACAGGGTGGGTGAAGCTTTCTTT
CASQKDRVGEAFF
>TRBJ2-5|.|TRBD2|TRBV11-2
TGTGCCAGCAGCCCGAGAGGGCTAGCGGGGCTTCAAGAGACCCAGTACTTC
CASSPRGLAGLQETQYF
>TRBJ2-2|.|TRBD1|TRBV10-3
TGTGCCATCAGTGAGAAAGTGGACAGGAAGTTCGGGGAGCTGTTTTTT
CAISEKVDRKFGELFF
>TRBJ1-4|.|TRBD1|TRBV9
TGTGCCAACACCCGGACAGGAGATAATGAAAAACTGTTTTTT
CANTRTGDNEKLFF
>TRBJ1-2|.|.|TRBV10-3
TGTGCCAGCAGTTTATCGGGGACACCGACTAACTATGGCTACACCTTC
CASSLSGTPTNYGYTF
>TRBJ2-7|few|.|TRBV28
TGTGCCATCAAAAGGGGGTCCAGCTCCTACGAGCAGTACTTC
CAIKRGSSSYEQYF
>TRBJ1-5|.|.|TRBV10-3
TGTGCCATCAGTGAAGGCCAGAACAATCAGCCCCAGCATTTT
CAISEGQNNQPQHF
>TRBJ1-3|.|.|TRBV29-1
TGCAGCCCGTCCCACTCTGGAAACACCATATATTTT
CSPSHSGNTIYF
>TRBJ2-7|many|.|TRBV15
TGTGCCACCAGCAGAGTGTCAGGGTCCTACGAGCAGTACTTC
CATSRVSGSYEQYF
>TRBJ2-5|.|.|TRBV10-3
TGTGCCATCAGGGGAGACTCTCGAGAGACCCAGTACTTC
CAIRGDSRETQYF
>TRBJ1-6|.|.|TRBV25-1
TGTGCCAGCAGTACCGGGATAGAGAATTCACCCCTCCACTTT
CASSTGIENSPLHF
>TRBJ2-7|few|.|TRBV5-1
TGCGCCAGCAGCTTCGGAGGGGCTGGGGAGCAGTACTTC
CASSFGGAGEQYF
>TRBJ2-5|.|.|TRBV7-8
TGTGCCAGCAGCCCCGAGACACACCAAGAGACCCAGTACTTC
CASSPETHQETQYF
>TRBJ1-2|.|.|TRBV10-2
TGTGCCAGCAGTGAACTAACAGGTTTCGCCGATGGCTACACCTTC
CASSELTGFADGYTF
>TRBJ2-6|.|.|TRBV10-3
TGTGCCATCAGCGGACCCGGAGGAGGCTACGTCCTGACTTTC
CAISGPGGGYVLTF
>TRBJ2-5|many|TRBD1|TRBV7-7
TGTGCTAGCAGCATCGGGACAGGGGTAGAGACCCAGTACTTC
CASSIGTGVETQYF
>TRBJ1-2|few|.|TRBV12-3/TRBV12-4
TGTGCCAGCACCTTCGGTCCCGGGGGGTTTAGTGGCTACACCTTC
CASTFGPGGFSGYTF
>TRBJ1-2|few|TRBD1|TRBV6-5
TGTGCCAGCAGCCTCACATCGGGACAGGGTGGCTACACCTTC
CASSLTSGQGGYTF
>TRBJ2-2|.|TRBD2|TRBV20-1
TGCAGTGCTAGATTGGCGGGGGCGAACACCGGGGAGCTGTTTTTT
CSARLAGANTGELFF
>TRBJ1-5|.|.|TRBV7-9
TGTGCCAGCAGCGTTGAAGAGGACCTCGGCAATCAGCCCCAGCATTTT
CASSVEEDLGNQPQHF
>TRBJ1-5|few|.|TRBV10-3
TGTGCCATCAGTCCCGACAGGAGAGGACAGCCCCAGCATTTT
CAISPDRRGQPQHF
>TRBJ1-2|.|.|TRBV7-2
TGTGCCAGCAGCTTATCCGGGGGCTCTAACTATGGCTACACCTTC
CASSLSGGSNYGYTF
>TRBJ1-5|many|.|TRBV19
TGTGCCAGTTCTCATGGGGCCAATCAGCCCCAGCATTTT
CASSHGANQPQHF